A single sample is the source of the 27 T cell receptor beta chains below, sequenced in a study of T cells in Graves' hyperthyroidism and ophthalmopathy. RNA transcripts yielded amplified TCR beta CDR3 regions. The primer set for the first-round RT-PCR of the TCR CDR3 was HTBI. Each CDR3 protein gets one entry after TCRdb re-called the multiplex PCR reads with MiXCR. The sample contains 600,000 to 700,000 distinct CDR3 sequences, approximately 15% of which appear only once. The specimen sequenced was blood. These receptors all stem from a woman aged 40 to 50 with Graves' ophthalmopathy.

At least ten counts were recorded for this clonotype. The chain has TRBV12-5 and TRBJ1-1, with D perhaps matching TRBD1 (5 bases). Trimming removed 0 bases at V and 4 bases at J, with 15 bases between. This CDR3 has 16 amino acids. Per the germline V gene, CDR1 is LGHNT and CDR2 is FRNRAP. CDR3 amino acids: CASGLVLGTRSTEAFF. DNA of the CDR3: TGTGCTAGTGGTTTGGTACTAGGGACCCGGTCCACTGAAGCTTTCTTT.

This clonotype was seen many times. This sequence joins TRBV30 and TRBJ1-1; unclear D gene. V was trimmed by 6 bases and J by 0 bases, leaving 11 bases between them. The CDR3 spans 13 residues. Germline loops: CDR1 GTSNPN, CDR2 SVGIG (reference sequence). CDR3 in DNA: TGTGCCTGCTGCCCAACGATGAACACTGAAGCTTTCTTT. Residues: CACCPTMNTEAFF.

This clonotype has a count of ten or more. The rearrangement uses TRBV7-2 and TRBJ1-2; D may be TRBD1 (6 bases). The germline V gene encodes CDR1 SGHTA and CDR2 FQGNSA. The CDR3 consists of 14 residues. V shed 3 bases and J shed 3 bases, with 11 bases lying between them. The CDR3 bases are TGTGCCAGCAGCTTCGGGGGGCCTGACTATGGCTACACCTTC. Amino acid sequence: CASSFGGPDYGYTF. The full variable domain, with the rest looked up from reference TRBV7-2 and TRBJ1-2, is GAGVSQSPSNKVTEKGKDVELRCDPISGHTALYWYRQSLGQGLEFLIYFQGNSAPDKSGLPSDRFSAERTGGSVSTLTIQRTQQEDSAVYLCASSFGGPDYGYTFGSGTRLTVV.

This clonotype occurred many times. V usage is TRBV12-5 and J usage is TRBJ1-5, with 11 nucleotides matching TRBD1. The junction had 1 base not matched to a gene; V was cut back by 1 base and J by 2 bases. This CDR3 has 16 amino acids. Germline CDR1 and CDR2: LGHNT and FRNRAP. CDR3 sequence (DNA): TGTGCTAGTGGTTTGGGGACAGGGGGCGGCAATCAGCCCCAGCATTTT. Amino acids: CASGLGTGGGNQPQHF.

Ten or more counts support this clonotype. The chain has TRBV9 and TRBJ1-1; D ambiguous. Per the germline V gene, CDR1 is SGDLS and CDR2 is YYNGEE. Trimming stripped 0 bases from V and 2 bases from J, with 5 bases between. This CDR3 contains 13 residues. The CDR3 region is CASSVAVNTEAFF. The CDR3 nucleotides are TGTGCCAGCAGCGTAGCGGTAAACACTGAAGCTTTCTTT. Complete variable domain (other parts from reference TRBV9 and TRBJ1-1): DSGVTQTPKHLITATGQRVTLRCSPRSGDLSVYWYQQSLDQGLQFLIQYYNGEERAKGNILERFSAQQFPDLHSELNLSSLELGDSALYFCASSVAVNTEAFFGQGTRLTVV.

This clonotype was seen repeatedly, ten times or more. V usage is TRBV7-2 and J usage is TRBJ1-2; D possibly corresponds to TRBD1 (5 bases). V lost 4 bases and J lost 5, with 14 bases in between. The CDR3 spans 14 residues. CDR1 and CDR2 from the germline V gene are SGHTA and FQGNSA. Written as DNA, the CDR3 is TGTGCCAGCAGCTCTAGGCGGGACGGGTATGGCTACACCTTC. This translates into CASSSRRDGYGYTF.

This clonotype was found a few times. CDR3 protein: CASRKGRLSGQPQHF. The CDR3 nucleotides read TGTGCCAGCAGGAAGGGCCGCTTGAGCGGTCAGCCCCAGCATTTT. V gene TRBV12-3 or TRBV12-4 combines with J gene TRBJ1-5, with D unresolved. The CDR3 is 15 amino acids. Between the trimmed V and J ends, which lost 6 bases and 6 bases, there was a span of 18 bases.

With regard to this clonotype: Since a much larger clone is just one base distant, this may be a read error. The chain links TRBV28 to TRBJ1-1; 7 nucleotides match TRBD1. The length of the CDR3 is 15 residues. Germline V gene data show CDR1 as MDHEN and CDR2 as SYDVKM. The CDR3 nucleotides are TGTGCCAGCAGTTTGGGTGGGACAGAACACACTGGAGCTTTCTTT. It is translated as CASSLGGTEHTGAFF. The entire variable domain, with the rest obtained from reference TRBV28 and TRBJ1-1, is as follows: DVKVTQSSRYLVKRTGEKVFLECVQDMDHENMFWYRQDPGLGLRLIYFSYDVKMKEKGDIPEGYSVSREKKERFSLILESASTNQTSMYLCASSLGGTEHTGAFFGQGTRLTVV.

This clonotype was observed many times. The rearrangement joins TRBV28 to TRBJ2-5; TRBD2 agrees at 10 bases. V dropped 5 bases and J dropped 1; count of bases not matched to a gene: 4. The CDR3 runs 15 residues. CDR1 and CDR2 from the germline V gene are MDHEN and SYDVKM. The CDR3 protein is CASSPAGGFQETQYF. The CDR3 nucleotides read TGTGCCAGCAGTCCAGCGGGAGGGTTCCAAGAGACCCAGTACTTC.

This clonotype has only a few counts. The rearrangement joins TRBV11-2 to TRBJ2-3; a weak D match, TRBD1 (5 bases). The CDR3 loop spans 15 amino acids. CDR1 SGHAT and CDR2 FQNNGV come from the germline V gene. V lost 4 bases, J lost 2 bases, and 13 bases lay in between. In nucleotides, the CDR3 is TGTGCCAGCAGCTGGGGCATTTTTTCCACAGATACGCAGTATTTT. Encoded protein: CASSWGIFSTDTQYF.

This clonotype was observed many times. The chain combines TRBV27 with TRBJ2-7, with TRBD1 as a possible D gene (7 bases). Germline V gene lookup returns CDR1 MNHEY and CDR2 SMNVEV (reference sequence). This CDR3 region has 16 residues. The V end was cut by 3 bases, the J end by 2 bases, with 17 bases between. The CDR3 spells CASSFGTAGGTYEQYF. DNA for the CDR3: TGTGCCAGCAGTTTTGGGACAGCCGGGGGTACCTACGAGCAGTACTTC.

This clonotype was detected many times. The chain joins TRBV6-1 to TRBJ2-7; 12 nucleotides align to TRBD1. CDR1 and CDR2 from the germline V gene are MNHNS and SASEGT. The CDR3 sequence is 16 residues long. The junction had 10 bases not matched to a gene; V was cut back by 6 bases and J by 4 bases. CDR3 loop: CASRETGTGGLYEQYF. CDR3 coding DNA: TGTGCCAGCAGGGAAACCGGGACAGGGGGCTTATACGAGCAGTACTTC.

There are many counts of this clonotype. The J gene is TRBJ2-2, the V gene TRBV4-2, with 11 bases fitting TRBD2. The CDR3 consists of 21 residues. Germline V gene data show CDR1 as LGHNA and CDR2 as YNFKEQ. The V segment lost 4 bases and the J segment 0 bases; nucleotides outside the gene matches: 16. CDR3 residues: CASSPDPVEGLAESNTGELFF. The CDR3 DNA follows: TGTGCCAGCAGCCCTGACCCAGTGGAGGGACTAGCGGAGTCGAACACCGGGGAGCTGTTTTTT.

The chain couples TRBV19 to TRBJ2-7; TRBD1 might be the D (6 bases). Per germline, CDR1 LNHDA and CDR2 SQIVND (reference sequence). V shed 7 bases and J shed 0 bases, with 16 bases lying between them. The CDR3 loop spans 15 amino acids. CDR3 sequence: CASKRIADSSYEQYF. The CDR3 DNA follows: TGTGCCAGTAAAAGAATCGCGGACAGCTCCTACGAGCAGTACTTC.

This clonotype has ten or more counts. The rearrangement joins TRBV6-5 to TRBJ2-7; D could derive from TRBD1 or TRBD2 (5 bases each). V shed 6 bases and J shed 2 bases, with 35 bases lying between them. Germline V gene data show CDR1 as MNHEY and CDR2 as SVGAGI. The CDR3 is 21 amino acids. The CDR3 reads CASRTIRVEGRKPSGTYEQYF. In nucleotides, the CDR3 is TGTGCCAGCAGAACTATTCGGGTTGAGGGGAGAAAGCCTAGTGGAACCTACGAGCAGTACTTC.

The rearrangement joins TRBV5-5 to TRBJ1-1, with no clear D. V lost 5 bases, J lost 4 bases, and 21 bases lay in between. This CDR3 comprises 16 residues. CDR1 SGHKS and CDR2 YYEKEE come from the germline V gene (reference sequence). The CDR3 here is CASSLGRSTVTTEAFF. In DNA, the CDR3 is TGTGCCAGCAGTCTTGGACGGAGTACCGTTACCACTGAAGCTTTCTTT.

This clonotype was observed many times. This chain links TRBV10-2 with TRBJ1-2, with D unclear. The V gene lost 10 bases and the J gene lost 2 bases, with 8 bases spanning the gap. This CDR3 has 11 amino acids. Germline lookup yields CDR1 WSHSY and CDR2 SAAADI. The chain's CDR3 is CATLENYGYTF. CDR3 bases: TGCGCCACACTAGAGAACTATGGCTACACCTTC.

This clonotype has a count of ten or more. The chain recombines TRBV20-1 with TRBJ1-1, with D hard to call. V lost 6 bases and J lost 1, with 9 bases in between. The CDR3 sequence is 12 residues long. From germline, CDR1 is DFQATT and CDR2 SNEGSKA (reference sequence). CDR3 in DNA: TGCAGTGCCAAAGACGGGAACACTGAAGCTTTCTTT. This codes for CSAKDGNTEAFF.

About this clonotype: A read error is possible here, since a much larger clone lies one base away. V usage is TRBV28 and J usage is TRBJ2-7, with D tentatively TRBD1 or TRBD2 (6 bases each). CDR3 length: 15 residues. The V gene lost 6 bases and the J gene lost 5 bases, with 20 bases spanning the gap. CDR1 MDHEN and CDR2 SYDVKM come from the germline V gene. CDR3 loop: CASSLRPPGAHEQYF. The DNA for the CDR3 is TGTGCCAGCAGCCTAAGACCTCCGGGGGCCCACGAGCAGTACTTC. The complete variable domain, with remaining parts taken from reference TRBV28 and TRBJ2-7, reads DVKVTQSSRYLVKRTGEKVFLECVQDMDHENMFWYRQDPGLGLRLIYFSYDVKMKEKGDIPEGYSVSREKKERFSLILESASTNQTSMYLCASSLRPPGAHEQYFGPGTRLTVT.

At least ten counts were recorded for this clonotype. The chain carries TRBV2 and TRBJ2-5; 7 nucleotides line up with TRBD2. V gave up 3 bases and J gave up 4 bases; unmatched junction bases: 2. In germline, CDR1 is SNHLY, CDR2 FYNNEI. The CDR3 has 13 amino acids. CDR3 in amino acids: CASSEGEGETQYF. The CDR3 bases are TGTGCCAGCAGTGAGGGGGAGGGAGAGACCCAGTACTTC.

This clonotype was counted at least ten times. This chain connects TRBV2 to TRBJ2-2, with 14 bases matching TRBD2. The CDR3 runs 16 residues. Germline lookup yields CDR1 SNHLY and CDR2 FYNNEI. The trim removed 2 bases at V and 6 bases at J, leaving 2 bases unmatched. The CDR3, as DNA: TGTGCCAGCAGTGAACAGGGACTAGCGGGAGCCGGGGAGCTGTTTTTT. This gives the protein CASSEQGLAGAGELFF.

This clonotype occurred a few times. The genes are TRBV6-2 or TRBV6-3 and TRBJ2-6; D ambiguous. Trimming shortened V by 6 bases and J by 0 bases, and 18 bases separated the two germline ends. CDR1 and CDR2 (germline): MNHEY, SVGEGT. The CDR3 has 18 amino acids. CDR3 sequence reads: CASSLLPGYNSGANVLTF. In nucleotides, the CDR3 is TGTGCCAGCAGCCTACTCCCCGGTTATAACTCTGGGGCCAACGTCCTGACTTTC.

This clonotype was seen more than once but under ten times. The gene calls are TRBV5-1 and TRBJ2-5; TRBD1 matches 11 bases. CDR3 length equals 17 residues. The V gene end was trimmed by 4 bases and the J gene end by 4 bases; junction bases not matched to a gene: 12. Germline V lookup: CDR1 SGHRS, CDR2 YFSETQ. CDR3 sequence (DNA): TGCGCCAGCAGCCGAGGACAGGGGGCAAATTTTGGAGAGACCCAGTACTTC. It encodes CASSRGQGANFGETQYF.

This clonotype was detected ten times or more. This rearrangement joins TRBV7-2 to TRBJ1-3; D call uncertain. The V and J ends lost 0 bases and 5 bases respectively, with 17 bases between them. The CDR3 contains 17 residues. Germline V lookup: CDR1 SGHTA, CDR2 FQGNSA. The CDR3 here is CASSLAVLGSARNTIYF. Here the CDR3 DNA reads TGTGCCAGCAGCTTAGCGGTATTGGGCAGTGCTAGAAACACCATATATTTT.

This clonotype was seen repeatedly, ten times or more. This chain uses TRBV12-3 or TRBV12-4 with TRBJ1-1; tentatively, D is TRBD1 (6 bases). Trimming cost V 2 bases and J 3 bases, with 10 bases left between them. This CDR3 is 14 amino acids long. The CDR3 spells CASSLRGGHTEAFF. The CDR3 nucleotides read TGTGCCAGCAGTTTAAGAGGGGGGCACACTGAAGCTTTCTTT.

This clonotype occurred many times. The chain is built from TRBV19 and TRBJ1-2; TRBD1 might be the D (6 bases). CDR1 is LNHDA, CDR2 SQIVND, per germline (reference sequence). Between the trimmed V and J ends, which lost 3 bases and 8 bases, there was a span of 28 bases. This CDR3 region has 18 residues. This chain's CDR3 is CASSIGGTDRLGRFGYTF. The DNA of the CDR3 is TGTGCCAGTAGTATCGGAGGTACCGACAGGTTAGGTCGTTTCGGCTACACCTTC.

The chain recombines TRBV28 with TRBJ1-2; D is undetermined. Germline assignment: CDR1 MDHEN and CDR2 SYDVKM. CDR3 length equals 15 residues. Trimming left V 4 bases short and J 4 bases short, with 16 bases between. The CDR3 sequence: CASSSGRTLGYGYTF. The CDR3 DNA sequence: TGTGCCAGCAGTTCTGGACGGACGCTTGGCTATGGCTACACCTTC.